This TCR beta chain is from a study of identical twins. Study results and caveats: For cord blood, abundant beta clonotypes had fewer insertions, unlike memory repertoires, which showed none. Excess sharing by twins proved weaker in beta out-of-frame sequences.

MiXCR, run by TCRdb on the 5' RACE reads, gives a single entry per CDR3 protein. The table records roughly 280,000 distinct CDR3 sequences, over 8.5% of them present only once. V lost 5 bases and J 1 base, leaving 8 bases between the germline ends. The CDR3 has 14 residues. Germline CDR1 and CDR2: SEHNR and FQNEAQ (reference sequence). A few counts support this clonotype. No antigen is known for it. Healthy Caucasian individuals made up all the donors. This sample was shared with a second study, whose subject was yellow fever vaccine responses in identical twins. That source reports: On the reported evidence, twins' vaccine T cell responses seemed partly convergent and partly personalized.

The sample taken for sequencing was CD8+ T cells sorted from blood. This sequence joins TRBV7-9 and TRBJ2-2; D is ambiguous. The source is a young woman in good health. In nucleotides, the CDR3 is TGTGCCAGCAGCGTGAGCGAGAACACCGGGGAGCTGTTTTTT. Protein: CASSVSENTGELFF.